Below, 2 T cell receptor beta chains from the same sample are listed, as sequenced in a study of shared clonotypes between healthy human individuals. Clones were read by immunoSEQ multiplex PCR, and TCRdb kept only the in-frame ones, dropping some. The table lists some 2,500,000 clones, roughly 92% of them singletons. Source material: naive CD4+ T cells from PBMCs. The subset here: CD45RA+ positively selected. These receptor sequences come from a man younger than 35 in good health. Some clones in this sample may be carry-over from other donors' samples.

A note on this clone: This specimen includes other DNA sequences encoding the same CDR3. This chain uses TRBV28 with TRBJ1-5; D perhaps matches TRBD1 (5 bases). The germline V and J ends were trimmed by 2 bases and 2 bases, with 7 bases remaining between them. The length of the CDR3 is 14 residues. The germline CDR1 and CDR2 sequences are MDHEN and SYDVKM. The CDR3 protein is CASSLRGGNQPQHF. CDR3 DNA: TGTGCCAGCAGTTTACGGGGGGGCAATCAGCCCCAGCATTTT.

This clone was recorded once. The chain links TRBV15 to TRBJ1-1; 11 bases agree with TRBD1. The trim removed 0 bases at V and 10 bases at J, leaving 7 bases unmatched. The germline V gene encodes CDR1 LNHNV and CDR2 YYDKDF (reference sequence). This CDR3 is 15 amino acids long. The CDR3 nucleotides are TGTGCCACCAGCAGAGATGCCCAGGACAGGGGGCGAGCTTTCTTT. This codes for CATSRDAQDRGRAFF.